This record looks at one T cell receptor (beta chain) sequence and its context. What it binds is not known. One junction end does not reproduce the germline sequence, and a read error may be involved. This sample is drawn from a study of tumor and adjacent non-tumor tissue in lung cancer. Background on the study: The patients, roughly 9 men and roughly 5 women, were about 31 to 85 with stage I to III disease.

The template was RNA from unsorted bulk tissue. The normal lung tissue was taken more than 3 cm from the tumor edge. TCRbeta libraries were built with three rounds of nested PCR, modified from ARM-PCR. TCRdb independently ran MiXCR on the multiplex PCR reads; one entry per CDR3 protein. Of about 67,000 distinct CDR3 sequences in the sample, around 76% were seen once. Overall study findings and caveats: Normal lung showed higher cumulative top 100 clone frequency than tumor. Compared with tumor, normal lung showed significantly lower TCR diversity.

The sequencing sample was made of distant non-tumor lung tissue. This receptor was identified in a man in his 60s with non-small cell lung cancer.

This CDR3 reads CASNLMGQGNTEAFF. CDR3 sequence (DNA): TGTGCCAGCAATTTAATGGGACAGGGAAACACTGAAGCTTTCTTT. The chain is built from TRBV28 and TRBJ1-1, with 9 positions matching TRBD1. CDR1 and CDR2 (germline): MDHEN, SYDVKM. The CDR3 runs 15 residues.